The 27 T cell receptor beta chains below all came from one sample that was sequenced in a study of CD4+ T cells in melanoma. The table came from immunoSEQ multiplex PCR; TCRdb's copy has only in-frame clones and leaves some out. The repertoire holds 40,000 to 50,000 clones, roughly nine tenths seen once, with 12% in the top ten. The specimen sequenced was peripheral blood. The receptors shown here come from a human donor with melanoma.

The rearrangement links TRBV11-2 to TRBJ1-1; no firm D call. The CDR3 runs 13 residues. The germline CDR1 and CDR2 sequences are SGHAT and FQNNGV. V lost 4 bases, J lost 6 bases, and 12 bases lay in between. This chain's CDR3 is CASSSNRGSEAFF. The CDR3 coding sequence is TGTGCCAGCAGCTCCAACAGAGGCTCTGAAGCTTTCTTT.

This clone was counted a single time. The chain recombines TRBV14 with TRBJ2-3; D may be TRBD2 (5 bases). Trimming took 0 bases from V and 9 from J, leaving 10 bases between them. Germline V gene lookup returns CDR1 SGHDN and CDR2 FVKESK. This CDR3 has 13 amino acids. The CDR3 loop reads CASSQDLRGTQYF. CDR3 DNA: TGTGCCAGCAGCCAAGACCTCAGAGGGACGCAGTATTTT.

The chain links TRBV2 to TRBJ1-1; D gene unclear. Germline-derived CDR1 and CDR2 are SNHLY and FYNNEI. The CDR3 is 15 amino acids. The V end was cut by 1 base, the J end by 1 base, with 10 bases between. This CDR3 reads CASSEGLFQNTEAFF. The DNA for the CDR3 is TGTGCCAGCAGTGAAGGTCTGTTTCAGAACACTGAAGCTTTCTTT.

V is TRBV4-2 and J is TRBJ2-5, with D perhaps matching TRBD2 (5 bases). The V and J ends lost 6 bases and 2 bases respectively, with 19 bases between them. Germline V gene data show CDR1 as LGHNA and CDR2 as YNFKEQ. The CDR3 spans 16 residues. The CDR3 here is CASSRSSSASQETQYF. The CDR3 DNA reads TGTGCCAGCAGTCGAAGTAGTAGCGCGTCTCAAGAGACCCAGTACTTC.

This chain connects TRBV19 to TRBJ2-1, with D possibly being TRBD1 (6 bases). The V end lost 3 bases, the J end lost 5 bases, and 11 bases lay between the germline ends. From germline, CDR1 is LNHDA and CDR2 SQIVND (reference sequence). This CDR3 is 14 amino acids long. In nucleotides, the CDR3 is TGTGCCAGTAGTATCCCCGGACAGCACAATGAGCAGTTCTTC. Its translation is CASSIPGQHNEQFF.

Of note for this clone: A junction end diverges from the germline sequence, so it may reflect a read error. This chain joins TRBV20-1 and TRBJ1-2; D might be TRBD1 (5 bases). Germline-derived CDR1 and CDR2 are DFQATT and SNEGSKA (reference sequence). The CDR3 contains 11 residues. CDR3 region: CSARGVRGYTF. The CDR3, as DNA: TGCAGTGCAAGAGGGGTTCGCGGCTACACCTTC.

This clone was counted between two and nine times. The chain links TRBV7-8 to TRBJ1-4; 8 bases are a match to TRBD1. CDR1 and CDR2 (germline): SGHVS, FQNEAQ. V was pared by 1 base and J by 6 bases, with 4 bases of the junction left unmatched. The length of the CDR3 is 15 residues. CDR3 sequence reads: CASSLVQGAYEKLFF. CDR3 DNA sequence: TGTGCCAGCAGCTTAGTTCAGGGGGCCTATGAAAAACTGTTTTTT.

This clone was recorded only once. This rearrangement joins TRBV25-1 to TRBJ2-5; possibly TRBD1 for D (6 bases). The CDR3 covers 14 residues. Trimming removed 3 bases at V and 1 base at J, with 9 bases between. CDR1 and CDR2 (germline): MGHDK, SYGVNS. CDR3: CASSDWTVQETQYF. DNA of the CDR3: TGTGCCAGCAGTGATTGGACAGTCCAAGAGACCCAGTACTTC. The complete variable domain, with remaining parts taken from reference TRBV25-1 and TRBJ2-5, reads EADIYQTPRYLVIGTGKKITLECSQTMGHDKMYWYQQDPGMELHLIHYSYGVNSTEKGDLSSESTVSRIRTEHFPLTLESARPSHTSQYLCASSDWTVQETQYFGPGTRLLVL.

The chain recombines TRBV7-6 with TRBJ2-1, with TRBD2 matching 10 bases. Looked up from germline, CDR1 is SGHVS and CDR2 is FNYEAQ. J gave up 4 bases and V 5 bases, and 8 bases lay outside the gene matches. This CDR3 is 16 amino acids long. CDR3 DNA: TGTGCCAGCAGCCCAAGCGGGGGGGCCAGTTACAATGAGCAGTTCTTC. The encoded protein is CASSPSGGASYNEQFF.

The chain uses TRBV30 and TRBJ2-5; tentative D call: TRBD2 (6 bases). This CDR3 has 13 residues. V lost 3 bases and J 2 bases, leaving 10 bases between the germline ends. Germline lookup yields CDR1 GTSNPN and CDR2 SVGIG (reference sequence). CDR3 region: CAWRVGGQETQYF. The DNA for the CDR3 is TGTGCCTGGAGAGTGGGGGGACAAGAGACCCAGTACTTC.

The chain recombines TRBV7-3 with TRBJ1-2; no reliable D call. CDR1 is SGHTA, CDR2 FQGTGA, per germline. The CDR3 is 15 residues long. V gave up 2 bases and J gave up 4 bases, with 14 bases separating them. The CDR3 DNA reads TGTGCCAGCAGCTTAGGTTCTGGGGATGCCTATGGCTACACCTTC. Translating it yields CASSLGSGDAYGYTF.

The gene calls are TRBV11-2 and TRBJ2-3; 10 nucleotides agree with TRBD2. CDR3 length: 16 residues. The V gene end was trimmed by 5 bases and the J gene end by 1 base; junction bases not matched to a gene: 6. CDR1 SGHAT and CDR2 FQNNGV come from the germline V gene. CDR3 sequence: CASSPDLAGGTDTQYF. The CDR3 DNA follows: TGTGCCAGCAGCCCTGACCTAGCGGGGGGCACAGATACGCAGTATTTT.

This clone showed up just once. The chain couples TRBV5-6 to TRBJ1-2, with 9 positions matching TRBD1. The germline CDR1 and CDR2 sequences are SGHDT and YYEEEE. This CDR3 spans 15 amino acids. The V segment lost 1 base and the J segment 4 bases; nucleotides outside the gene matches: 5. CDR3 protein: CASSLWTGDAYGYTF. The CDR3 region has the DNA TGTGCCAGCAGCTTGTGGACAGGGGATGCCTATGGCTACACCTTC.

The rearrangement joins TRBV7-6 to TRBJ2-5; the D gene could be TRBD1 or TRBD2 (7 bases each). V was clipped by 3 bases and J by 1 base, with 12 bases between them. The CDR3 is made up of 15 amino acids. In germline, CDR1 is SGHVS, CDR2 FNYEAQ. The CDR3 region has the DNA TGTGCCAGCAGCTTTCCAGGGGGGGTCCAAGAGACCCAGTACTTC. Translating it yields CASSFPGGVQETQYF.

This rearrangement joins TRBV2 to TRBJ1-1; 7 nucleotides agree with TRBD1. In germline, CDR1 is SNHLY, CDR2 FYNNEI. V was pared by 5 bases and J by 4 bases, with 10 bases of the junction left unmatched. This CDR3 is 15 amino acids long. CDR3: CASSLAGGFGTEAFF. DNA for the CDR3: TGTGCCAGCAGTCTTGCAGGGGGATTTGGCACTGAAGCTTTCTTT. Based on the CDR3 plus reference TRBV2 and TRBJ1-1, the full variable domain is EPEVTQTPSHQVTQMGQEVILRCVPISNHLYFYWYRQILGQKVEFLVSFYNNEISEKSEIFDDQFSVERPDGSNFTLKIRSTKLEDSAMYFCASSLAGGFGTEAFFGQGTRLTVV.

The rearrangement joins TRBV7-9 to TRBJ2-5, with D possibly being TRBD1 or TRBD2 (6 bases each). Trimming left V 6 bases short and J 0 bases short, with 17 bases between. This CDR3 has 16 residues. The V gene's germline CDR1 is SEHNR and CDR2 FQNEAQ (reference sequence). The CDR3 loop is CASSPLGGQHQETQYF. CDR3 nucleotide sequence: TGTGCCAGCAGTCCTTTGGGGGGCCAACACCAAGAGACCCAGTACTTC.

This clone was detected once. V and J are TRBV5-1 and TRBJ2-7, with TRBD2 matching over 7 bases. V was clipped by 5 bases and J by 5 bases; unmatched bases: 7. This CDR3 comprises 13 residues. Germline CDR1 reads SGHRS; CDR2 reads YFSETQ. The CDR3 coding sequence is TGCGCCAGCAGGGGAGGGGCGGCTGACGAGCAGTACTTC. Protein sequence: CASRGGAADEQYF.

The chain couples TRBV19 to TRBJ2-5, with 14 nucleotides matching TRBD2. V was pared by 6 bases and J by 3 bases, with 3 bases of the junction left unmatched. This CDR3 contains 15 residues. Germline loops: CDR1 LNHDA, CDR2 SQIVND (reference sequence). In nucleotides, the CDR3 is TGTGCCAGTAGGCCGGGACTAGCGGGGGAAGAGACCCAGTACTTC. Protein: CASRPGLAGEETQYF.

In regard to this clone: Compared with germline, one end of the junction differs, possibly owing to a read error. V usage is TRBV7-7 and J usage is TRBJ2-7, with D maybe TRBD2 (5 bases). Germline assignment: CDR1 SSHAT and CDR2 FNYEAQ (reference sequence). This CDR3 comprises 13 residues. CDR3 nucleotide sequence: TGTGCTAGCAGCTTAGCAAACAGCGGCGAGCAGTACTTC. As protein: CASSLANSGEQYF. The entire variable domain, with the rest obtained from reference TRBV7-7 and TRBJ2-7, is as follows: GAGVSQSPRYKVTKRGQDVTLRCDPISSHATLYWYQQALGQGPEFLTYFNYEAQPDKSGLPSDRFSAERPEGSISTLTIQRTEQRDSAMYRCASSLANSGEQYFGPGTRLTVT.

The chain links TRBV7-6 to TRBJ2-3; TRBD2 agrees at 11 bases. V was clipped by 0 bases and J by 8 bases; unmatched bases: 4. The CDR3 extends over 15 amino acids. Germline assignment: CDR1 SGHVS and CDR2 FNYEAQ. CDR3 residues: CASSLAGLAGGTQYF. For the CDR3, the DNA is TGTGCCAGCAGCTTAGCGGGGCTAGCGGGGGGTACGCAGTATTTT.

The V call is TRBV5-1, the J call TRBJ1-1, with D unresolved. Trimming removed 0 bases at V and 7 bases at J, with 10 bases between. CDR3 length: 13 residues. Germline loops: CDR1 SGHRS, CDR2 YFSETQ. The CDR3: CASSLGSYHEAFF. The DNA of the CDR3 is TGCGCCAGCAGCTTGGGGAGTTACCATGAAGCTTTCTTT.

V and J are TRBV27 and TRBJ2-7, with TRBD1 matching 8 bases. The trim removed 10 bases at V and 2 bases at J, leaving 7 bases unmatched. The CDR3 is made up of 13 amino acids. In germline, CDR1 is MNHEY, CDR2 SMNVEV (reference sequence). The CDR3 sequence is CATARQGTYEQYF. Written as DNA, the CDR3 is TGTGCCACCGCCCGACAGGGGACCTACGAGCAGTACTTC.

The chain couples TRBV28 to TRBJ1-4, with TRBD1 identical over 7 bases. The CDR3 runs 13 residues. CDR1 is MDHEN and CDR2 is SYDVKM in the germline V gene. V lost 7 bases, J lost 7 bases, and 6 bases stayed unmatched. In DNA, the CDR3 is TGTGCCAGCAACAGGGGCATCGGTGAAAAACTGTTTTTT. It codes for CASNRGIGEKLFF.

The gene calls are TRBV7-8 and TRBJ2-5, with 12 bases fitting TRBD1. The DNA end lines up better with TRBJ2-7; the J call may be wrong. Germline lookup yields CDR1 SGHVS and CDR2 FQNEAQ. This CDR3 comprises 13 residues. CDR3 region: CASSRDRGREQYF. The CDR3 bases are TGTGCCAGCAGCCGGGACAGGGGGCGCGAGCAGTACTTC.

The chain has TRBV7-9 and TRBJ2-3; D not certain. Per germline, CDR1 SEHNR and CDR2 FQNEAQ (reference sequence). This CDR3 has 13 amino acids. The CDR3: CAVIGSGTDTQYF. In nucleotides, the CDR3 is TGTGCGGTAATAGGTTCTGGCACAGATACGCAGTATTTT. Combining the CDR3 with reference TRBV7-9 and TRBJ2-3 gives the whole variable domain DTGVSQNPRHKITKRGQNVTFRCDPISEHNRLYWYRQTLGQGPEFLTYFQNEAQLEKSRLLSDRFSAERPKGSFSTLEIQRTEQGDSAMYLCAVIGSGTDTQYFGPGTRLTVL.

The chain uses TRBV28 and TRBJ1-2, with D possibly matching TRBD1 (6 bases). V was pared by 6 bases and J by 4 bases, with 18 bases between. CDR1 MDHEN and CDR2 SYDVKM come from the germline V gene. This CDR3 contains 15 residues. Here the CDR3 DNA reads TGTGCCAGCAGCTCCGCTCAGGACAGCCTCTATGGCTACACCTTC. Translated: CASSSAQDSLYGYTF.

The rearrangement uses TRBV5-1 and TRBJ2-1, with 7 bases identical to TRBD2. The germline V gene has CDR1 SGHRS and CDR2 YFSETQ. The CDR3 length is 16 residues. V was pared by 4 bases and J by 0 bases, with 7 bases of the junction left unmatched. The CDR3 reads CASSPSSGSSYNEQFF. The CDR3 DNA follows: TGCGCCAGCAGCCCCTCTAGCGGAAGCTCCTACAATGAGCAGTTCTTC. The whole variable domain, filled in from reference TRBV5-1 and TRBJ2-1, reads KAGVTQTPRYLIKTRGQQVTLSCSPISGHRSVSWYQQTPGQGLQFLFEYFSETQRNKGNFPGRFSGRQFSNSRSEMNVSTLELGDSALYLCASSPSSGSSYNEQFFGPGTRLTVL.